The present T cell receptor beta chain was sequenced within a study of cytomegalovirus exposure and HLA in healthy donors. Notes on the study in general: In vitro testing confirmed a few CMV-associated chains as specific for CMV antigens. The TCR clusters that emerged in the first cohort tended, a later analysis found, to co-occur in the approximately 130 validation repertoires.

On this clone itself: The antigen remains unidentified.

Trimming removed 5 bases from V and 0 bases from J, with 12 bases in between. Germline V gives CDR1 SGHAT, CDR2 FQNNGV. This CDR3 contains 15 residues. Produced via immunoSEQ multiplex PCR; TCRdb's table is partial and in-frame only. The sample contains about 280,000 clones, 85% to 90% of which appear only once. The sequencing input was PBMCs. This chain uses TRBV11-2 with TRBJ2-3; D possibly corresponds to TRBD2 (6 bases). This TCR was sampled from a woman between 18 and 29 years old in good health and CMV-seronegative. CDR3 sequence (DNA): TGTGCCAGCAGCGTCGGAGGGCATAGCACAGATACGCAGTATTTT. The encoded protein is CASSVGGHSTDTQYF.